This T cell receptor (beta chain) was profiled in a study of neurological immune-mediated disorders. Whole-study results and caveats: Private repertoires in all groups were suggested by the absence of shared CDR3 amino acid sequences among expanded clones across subjects. HTLV-1-associated myelopathy showed the most TCR clonal expansion; multiple sclerosis the least, below healthy controls.

V was shortened by 1 base and J by 10 bases, with 13 bases between the two germline ends. Per the germline V gene, CDR1 is MDHEN and CDR2 is SYDVKM. The CDR3 runs 13 residues. The method for making cDNA was 5'RACE, and it used 10-nucleotide random UMIs. TCRdb called the 5' RACE reads again in MiXCR, with one record for every CDR3 protein. This table has roughly 45,000 distinct CDR3 sequences, roughly 13% appearing once. The sample's time point: longitudinal time-point 2. Unsorted libraries were prepared from 2 million PBMCs that had been stored at -80 C. At least ten counts were recorded for this clonotype. Antigen specificity is unknown.

This chain joins TRBV28 and TRBJ1-2; TRBD1 might be the D (6 bases). The origin of this receptor is a male donor with HTLV-1-associated myelopathy (HAM/TSP). Sequencing was done on a sample of PBMCs. DNA of the CDR3: TGTGCCAGCAGTTTATCCGGGAACAGGGCCTACACCTTC. It codes for CASSLSGNRAYTF.